A selection of T cell receptor beta chains follows, all from one sample in a study of T cell responses to AZD1222 COVID-19 vaccine. Data came from immunoSEQ multiplex PCR; TCRdb stores just in-frame clones and leaves some out. The sample has some 110,000 clones, around nine tenths seen once; the top ten hold around 3.3%. The specimen was peripheral blood, collected 28 days after the second dose of the MenACWY control vaccine. The origin of the receptors is an adult who received the MenACWY meningococcal vaccine as a control. Each CDR3 is given with its conserved first and last residue. A D gene is named only where the DNA matches it firmly. Size tells how often a clone was seen (once, few, many) or the class of an expanded clone, and some rows leave it out.

TRBV5-1	.	.	TRBJ2-7	CASSLGGRGYYEQYF	TGCGCCAGCAGCTTGGGTGGAAGGGGTTACTACGAGCAGTACTTC
TRBV10-3	.	.	TRBJ1-1	CATLNPEVNTEAFF	TGTGCCACCCTCAATCCGGAGGTGAACACTGAAGCTTTCTTT
TRBV12-3/TRBV12-4	.	.	TRBJ1-1	CASSGARNTEAFF	TGTGCCAGCAGTGGTGCGAGGAACACTGAAGCTTTCTTT
TRBV3-1/TRBV3-2	TRBD1	.	TRBJ1-1	CASSQEWDRGKAFF	TGTGCCAGCAGCCAAGAGTGGGACAGGGGAAAAGCTTTCTTT
TRBV3-1/TRBV3-2	TRBD1	.	TRBJ2-7	CASSPRDRVNEQYF	TGTGCCAGCAGTCCCCGGGACAGGGTAAACGAGCAGTACTTC
TRBV5-1	.	.	TRBJ2-5	CASSRTGDPSQETQYF	TGCGCCAGCAGTAGGACCGGAGACCCTAGTCAAGAGACCCAGTACTTC
TRBV19	.	.	TRBJ1-1	CASSIGHARTEAFF	TGTGCCAGTAGTATAGGACACGCTAGGACTGAAGCTTTCTTT
TRBV6-5	TRBD1	.	TRBJ2-2	CATGQGITGELFF	TGTGCCACCGGACAGGGGATCACCGGGGAGCTGTTTTTT
TRBV19	.	.	TRBJ1-6	CASADSSYNSPLHF	TGTGCCAGTGCCGACAGCTCCTATAATTCACCCCTCCACTTT
TRBV28	TRBD1	.	TRBJ1-2	CASSFRTGLNYGYTF	TGTGCCAGCAGTTTCCGGACAGGGCTTAACTATGGCTACACCTTC
TRBV5-4	TRBD1	few	TRBJ1-2	CASSTLVNRDRDNNYGYTF	TGTGCCAGCAGCACTCTAGTAAACCGGGACAGGGATAACAACTATGGCTACACCTTC
TRBV11-2	.	.	TRBJ1-2	CASSPGDGRIPMGYTF	TGTGCCAGCAGCCCGGGGGACGGTAGAATCCCTATGGGCTACACCTTC
TRBV3-1/TRBV3-2	.	.	TRBJ1-2	CASSQYVSFGGGENGYTF	TGTGCCAGCAGCCAATATGTATCGTTTGGGGGCGGGGAGAATGGCTACACCTTC
TRBV10-1	TRBD1	.	TRBJ2-2	CASSAGGPGELFF	TGCGCCAGCAGTGCAGGGGGCCCCGGGGAGCTGTTTTTT
TRBV3-1/TRBV3-2	TRBD1	.	TRBJ1-2	CASSLGTGGRGYTF	TGTGCCAGCAGCCTTGGGACAGGGGGACGCGGCTACACCTTC
TRBV12-2	.	.	TRBJ1-1	CASRLGPGITKTEAFF	TGTGCAAGTCGCTTAGGTCCGGGTATCACGAAGACTGAAGCTTTCTTT
TRBV29-1	.	.	TRBJ2-3	CSVIVSSTDTQYF	TGCAGCGTCATAGTGTCGAGCACAGATACGCAGTATTTT